The next 6 T cell receptor beta chains were all read from a single sample in a study of radiotherapy plus CTLA-4 blockade in lung cancer. Assay used: immunoSEQ multiplex PCR; TCRdb lists only in-frame clones, some missing. The data hold about 98,000 clones, with 82% observed a single time. Here the sequenced sample was peripheral blood, taken from a patient treated with radiotherapy plus ipilimumab. The receptors were gathered from a human donor with non-small cell lung cancer who had a partial response to radiotherapy plus ipilimumab.

This clone was recorded once. The CDR3 is CASSPGSSRNEQYF. In nucleotides, the CDR3 is TGTGCCAGCAGCCCCGGGTCCTCGCGGAACGAGCAGTACTTC. The chain joins TRBV7-9 to TRBJ2-7; D is uncertain. Germline V gene sequence: CDR1 SEHNR, CDR2 FQNEAQ (reference sequence). Trimming shortened V by 5 bases and J by 5 bases, and 16 bases separated the two germline ends. The CDR3 runs 14 residues.

The chain joins TRBV5-1 to TRBJ2-3; 7 bases map to TRBD2. After removal of 0 bases from V and 3 bases from J, the junction contained 7 bases not matched to a gene. The CDR3 runs to 16 residues. Germline CDR1 SGHRS, CDR2 YFSETQ. CDR3 sequence: CASSLAGGSLTDTQYF. The CDR3 coding sequence is TGCGCCAGCAGCTTGGCCGGCGGGAGTTTGACAGATACGCAGTATTTT.

V is TRBV9 and J is TRBJ2-4, with a weak D call TRBD2 (6 bases). The CDR3 is made up of 14 amino acids. The germline CDR1 and CDR2 sequences are SGDLS and YYNGEE. Deletions cut 0 bases from V and 10 bases from J, with 14 bases between. The CDR3 loop is CASSVGGGTRIQYF. Written as DNA, the CDR3 is TGTGCCAGCAGCGTAGGTGGGGGGACGCGGATTCAGTACTTC.

The chain couples TRBV27 to TRBJ2-3, with D tentatively TRBD1 (6 bases). The CDR3 loop spans 12 amino acids. CDR1 MNHEY and CDR2 SMNVEV come from the germline V gene (reference sequence). V shed 6 bases and J shed 9 bases, with 13 bases lying between them. The CDR3 loop reads CASREQGGTQYF. CDR3 nucleotide sequence: TGTGCCAGCAGAGAACAGGGCGGGACGCAGTATTTT.

The CDR3 loop reads CASSLSERGYEQYF. DNA for the CDR3: TGTGCCAGCAGCTTGTCTGAGCGGGGCTACGAGCAGTACTTC. The V call is TRBV5-5, the J call TRBJ2-7; 7 nucleotides agree with TRBD2. Germline V gene sequence: CDR1 SGHKS, CDR2 YYEKEE (reference sequence). This CDR3 has 14 residues. J gave up 3 bases and V 1 base, and 4 bases lay outside the gene matches. The whole variable domain, filled in from reference TRBV5-5 and TRBJ2-7, reads DAGVTQSPTHLIKTRGQQVTLRCSPISGHKSVSWYQQVLGQGPQFIFQYYEKEERGRGNFPDRFSARQFPNYSSELNVNALLLGDSALYLCASSLSERGYEQYFGPGTRLTVT.

Note on this clone: One junction end does not reproduce the germline sequence, and a read error may be involved. This CDR3 is also generated by other DNA sequences in the sample. This chain joins TRBV2 and TRBJ2-5, with D tentatively TRBD2 (5 bases). The germline V gene encodes CDR1 SNHLY and CDR2 FYNNEI. The CDR3 runs 16 residues. CDR3 nucleotides: TGTGCTAGCAGTGAAGCACAAGCGGCAGCACAAGAGACCCAGTACTTC. It is translated as CASSEAQAAAQETQYF.